This TCR beta chain is from a study of blood T cells in healthy people across ages. Study-level findings and limits: Estimated diversity across one million T cells was deemed an underestimate. Roughly linear age-related decline in beta diversity appeared, significant by age 40.

A sample-barcoded 5' primer and a J-beta primer mix were used in a second PCR of about 6 to 11 cycles. TCRdb reprocessed the 5' RACE reads via MiXCR and lists one record per CDR3 protein. Of about 1,800,000 distinct CDR3 sequences in the sample, 28% were seen once. This clonotype showed up just a few times. Its specificity is not known. Trimming shortened V by 6 bases and J by 7 bases, and 15 bases separated the two germline ends. CDR3 length equals 14 residues. The genes are TRBV12-3 or TRBV12-4 and TRBJ1-4, with a weak D call TRBD1 (5 bases). This TCR was recovered from a woman aged 25 to 39 in good health. Material for sequencing was blood. Here the CDR3 reads CASSSDGGPEKLFF. CDR3 DNA sequence: TGTGCCAGCAGCAGTGACGGGGGTCCTGAAAAACTGTTTTTT.